Listed below are T cell receptor beta chains from one sample, sequenced in a study of control samples from healthy donors and cancer patients. Sequencing used immunoSEQ multiplex PCR; TCRdb keeps in-frame clones, though not all of them. This sample has hundreds of thousands of clones; approximately 92% occur once, and the top ten carry around 6.8%. Source material: PBMCs. The source of these receptors is a man aged 35-49 years with head and neck cancer. The CDR3 runs from the conserved cysteine through the conserved F or W. The D gene is left open where the match is weak. Clone size is given for some rows only: seen once, a few or many times, or a class if the clone is expanded.

V	D	J	size	CDR3	DNA
TRBV2	-	TRBJ1-2	-	CASRAGDYYGYTF	TGTGCCAGCAGGGCAGGGGATTACTATGGCTACACCTTC
TRBV7-2	-	TRBJ1-2	-	CASSPAPSYYGYTF	TGTGCCAGCAGCCCCGCCCCATCCTACTATGGCTACACCTTC
TRBV27	TRBD2	TRBJ2-7	-	CASSFRLAGGSSYEQYF	TGTGCCAGCAGTTTCCGACTAGCGGGAGGGTCGTCCTACGAGCAGTACTTC
TRBV5-1	-	TRBJ2-7	few	CASRYDYEQYF	TGCGCCAGCAGATACGATTACGAGCAGTACTTC
TRBV6-5	-	TRBJ2-3	few	CASRPASAHTDTQYF	TGTGCCAGCAGACCCGCCAGTGCCCACACAGATACGCAGTATTTT
TRBV3-1/TRBV3-2	TRBD2	TRBJ2-1	-	CASSHEGLATYNEQFF	TGTGCCAGCAGCCATGAGGGACTAGCGACTTACAATGAGCAGTTCTTC
TRBV3-1/TRBV3-2	-	TRBJ1-6	-	CASSQDSGRGPSPLHF	TGTGCCAGCAGCCAAGACTCAGGGCGGGGTCCTTCACCCCTCCACTTT
TRBV2	TRBD1	TRBJ1-2	-	CASSVTGGDRGGYTF	TGTGCCAGCAGTGTTACTGGCGGGGACAGGGGTGGCTACACCTTC
TRBV4-1	TRBD1	TRBJ2-3	-	CASSQRGGRGTDTQYF	TGCGCCAGCAGCCAAAGAGGGGGCCGGGGCACAGATACGCAGTATTTT
TRBV20-1	-	TRBJ1-3	-	CSARRGNTIYF	TGCAGTGCTAGACGGGGAAACACCATATATTTT
TRBV7-9	TRBD1	TRBJ1-1	-	CASSEAGTGIEAFF	TGTGCCAGCAGCGAGGCCGGGACAGGTATTGAAGCTTTCTTT
TRBV5-1	-	TRBJ2-7	-	CASSLAERSYEQYF	TGCGCCAGCAGCTTGGCAGAAAGGTCCTACGAGCAGTACTTC
TRBV3-1/TRBV3-2	-	TRBJ1-1	-	CASSHQQSPNTEAFF	TGTGCCAGCAGCCATCAACAAAGTCCGAACACTGAAGCTTTCTTT
TRBV21-1	-	TRBJ2-7	-	CASSAREYQKSEQYF	TGTGCCAGCAGCGCCCGTGAATACCAGAAATCCGAGCAGTACTTC
TRBV30	-	TRBJ1-6	-	CAWGMAGQGNSPLHF	TGTGCCTGGGGGATGGCTGGGCAGGGAAATTCACCCCTCCACTTT
TRBV19	-	TRBJ1-5	-	CASSLERGDRQPQHF	TGTGCCAGTAGTTTGGAAAGAGGCGATCGACAGCCCCAGCATTTT
TRBV29-1	-	TRBJ1-2	-	CSVQGRNGYTF	TGCAGCGTTCAGGGGCGGAATGGCTACACCTTC
TRBV6-5	-	TRBJ1-1	once	CASSPKTINTEAFF	TGTGCCAGCAGTCCAAAGACTATTAACACTGAAGCTTTCTTT
TRBV6-6	-	TRBJ1-2	-	CASSYSYGQGSDGYTF	TGTGCCAGCAGTTATTCCTACGGGCAGGGGTCGGATGGCTACACCTTC
TRBV5-1	-	TRBJ2-6	-	CASSLFGDSGANVLTF	TGCGCCAGCAGCTTGTTTGGGGACTCTGGGGCCAACGTCCTGACTTTC
TRBV13	TRBD1	TRBJ2-5	-	CASSERQGIQETQYF	TGTGCCAGCAGCGAACGACAGGGTATTCAAGAGACCCAGTACTTC
TRBV28	-	TRBJ2-7	-	CASNIETYEQYF	TGTGCCAGTAACATTGAAACCTACGAGCAGTACTTC
TRBV5-4	-	TRBJ2-3	-	CASSLDRYTLLGTDTQYF	TGTGCCAGCAGCTTGGATCGGTACACTCTCCTTGGCACAGATACGCAGTATTTT
TRBV4-3	-	TRBJ1-2	-	CASSLGILNYGHTF	TGCGCCAGCAGCCTCGGAATTCTCAACTATGGCCACACCTTC
TRBV12-3/TRBV12-4	-	TRBJ2-4	once	CASSPDGLVQYF	TGTGCCAGCAGCCCAGACGGACTGGTTCAGTACTTC
TRBV7-6	TRBD2	TRBJ2-5	-	CASSFVVTSGGQETQYF	TGTGCCAGCAGCTTCGTTGTGACTAGCGGGGGTCAAGAGACCCAGTACTTC
TRBV16	-	TRBJ1-2	few	CASSLARDGTLGGYTF	TGTGCCAGCAGCCTAGCCCGGGACGGGACCCTAGGCGGCTACACCTTC
TRBV5-1	TRBD1	TRBJ1-3	-	CASSSDRTGNTIYF	TGCGCCAGCAGCTCGGACAGGACTGGAAACACCATATATTTT
TRBV19	TRBD1	TRBJ2-2	-	CASSAWTGRPTGELFF	TGTGCCAGTAGTGCTTGGACAGGTCGGCCCACCGGGGAGCTGTTTTTT
TRBV10-1	TRBD1	TRBJ1-1	-	CASSEGPQGVTRPAEAFF	TGCGCCAGCAGTGAGGGGCCCCAGGGGGTAACTCGGCCCGCTGAAGCTTTCTTT
TRBV19	TRBD1	TRBJ2-3	once	CASSSSTGTGVRDTQYF	TGTGCCAGTAGTTCCTCGACCGGGACAGGGGTCAGAGATACGCAGTATTTT
TRBV7-2	-	TRBJ2-5	-	CASSSRRETQYF	TGTGCCAGCAGCTCAAGGAGGGAGACCCAGTACTTC
TRBV5-4	-	TRBJ1-5	-	CASSLDRNQPQHF	TGTGCCAGCAGCTTGGACAGAAATCAGCCCCAGCATTTT
TRBV30	-	TRBJ1-4	-	CAWSEDMGSNEKLFF	TGTGCCTGGAGTGAGGACATGGGGTCTAATGAAAAACTGTTTTTT
TRBV25-1	TRBD1	TRBJ1-5	once	CASSLTGGDQPQHF	TGTGCCAGCAGCCTAACAGGGGGAGATCAGCCCCAGCATTTT
TRBV7-9	-	TRBJ2-3	-	CASSFSTDTQYF	TGTGCCAGCAGCTTTAGCACAGATACGCAGTATTTT
TRBV28	-	TRBJ1-4	-	CASRGANLGEKLFF	TGTGCCAGCAGGGGGGCAAACCTAGGCGAAAAACTGTTTTTT
TRBV2	-	TRBJ1-1	-	CASRFPESNTEAFF	TGTGCCAGCAGGTTCCCGGAGTCGAACACTGAAGCTTTCTTT
TRBV27	TRBD1	TRBJ2-3	-	CASYTIAGGSTDTQYF	TGTGCCAGCTATACCATAGCAGGGGGTTCGACAGATACGCAGTATTTT
TRBV9	TRBD1	TRBJ1-2	-	CASSAGAGGDYGYTF	TGTGCCAGCAGCGCCGGGGCAGGGGGCGACTATGGCTACACCTTC
TRBV12-3/TRBV12-4	TRBD1	TRBJ2-1	-	CASRRQGSNEQFF	TGTGCCAGCAGGAGACAGGGTAGCAATGAGCAGTTCTTC
TRBV24-1	TRBD1	TRBJ1-2	-	CATSDPGQGYGYTF	TGTGCCACCAGTGACCCCGGACAGGGGTATGGCTACACCTTC
TRBV7-4	TRBD1	TRBJ1-1	-	CASSKDRVCTEAFF	TGTGCCAGCAGCAAGGACAGGGTTTGCACTGAAGCTTTCTTT
TRBV6-2/TRBV6-3	-	TRBJ2-2	-	CASSWGRINTGELFF	TGTGCCAGCAGCTGGGGGCGGATAAACACCGGGGAGCTGTTTTTT
TRBV24-1	-	TRBJ2-2	-	CATSALPLGSTGELFF	TGTGCCACCAGTGCTCTCCCCCTTGGCAGCACCGGGGAGCTGTTTTTT
TRBV18	TRBD1	TRBJ1-3	-	CASSYDRVSGNTIYF	TGTGCCAGCTCCTACGACAGGGTCTCTGGAAACACCATATATTTT
TRBV2	-	TRBJ2-1	-	CASILIGTTYNEQFF	TGTGCCAGCATTTTAATTGGGACGACGTACAATGAGCAGTTCTTC
TRBV15	TRBD1	TRBJ2-7	-	CATSGQGERYEQYF	TGTGCCACCAGCGGACAGGGTGAGAGGTACGAGCAGTACTTC
TRBV2	TRBD1	TRBJ1-4	-	CASRATTGTGRGRLFF	TGTGCCAGCAGGGCTACAACCGGGACAGGACGCGGTCGGCTGTTTTTT
TRBV29-1	TRBD2	TRBJ2-1	-	CSVEPGLAGVVNEQFF	TGCAGCGTTGAACCCGGACTAGCGGGAGTCGTGAATGAGCAGTTCTTC
TRBV2	TRBD2	TRBJ2-5	-	CASRLAGETQYF	TGTGCCAGCAGGTTAGCGGGAGAGACCCAGTACTTC
TRBV4-2	TRBD2	TRBJ2-3	-	CASSQDGGSWTDTQYF	TGTGCCAGCAGCCAAGACGGCGGGAGTTGGACAGATACGCAGTATTTT
TRBV21-1	-	TRBJ2-7	-	CASATEQGAYEQYF	TGTGCCAGCGCAACCGAACAGGGAGCCTACGAGCAGTACTTC
TRBV12-5	TRBD1	TRBJ1-5	-	CASGSGTVSNQPQHF	TGTGCTAGTGGTTCCGGGACAGTTAGCAATCAGCCCCAGCATTTT
TRBV9	-	TRBJ2-4	-	CASSQAGAKNIQYF	TGTGCCAGCAGCCAAGCTGGCGCCAAAAACATTCAGTACTTC
TRBV28	-	TRBJ1-2	-	CASSSPGGSHGYTF	TGTGCCAGCAGTTCCCCGGGGGGCTCGCATGGCTACACCTTC
TRBV19	-	TRBJ2-7	-	CASSTLGVSLYEQYF	TGTGCCAGTAGTACGCTGGGGGTCTCACTCTACGAGCAGTACTTC